Sequencing of this T cell receptor (beta chain) was carried out in a study of cytomegalovirus exposure and HLA in healthy donors. Germline CDR1 SEHNR, CDR2 FQNEAQ (reference sequence). The CDR3 totals 13 residues. Study results and limitations: In a later analysis, HLA-associated TCR beta chains were more clonally expanded than equally common others. 87-base-pair reads could not separate some V segments, including TRBV6-2 and TRBV6-3.

Regarding this clone: The antigen remains undetermined. The junction and the germline gene differ at one end; a read error may be behind it.

With 60 Vbeta and 13 Jbeta primers, the PCR was carried out. Only in-frame clones appear in the TCRdb table, and some are missing; sequencing was by immunoSEQ multiplex PCR. The sample holds 150,000 to 200,000 clones, 80% seen once. What was sequenced was PBMCs. The chain links TRBV7-9 to TRBJ2-7; the D call may be TRBD1 or TRBD2 (5 bases each). This TCR was recovered from a man under 40 in good health and CMV-seronegative. The CDR3, as DNA: TGTTCCAGCAGCGGAGACAGATCCTACGAGCAGTACTTC. This gives the protein CSSSGDRSYEQYF.